The 6 T cell receptor beta chains presented below share a single source sample, sequenced in a study of blood T cell repertoires in COVID-19. Libraries were prepared by immunoSEQ multiplex PCR; TCRdb keeps only in-frame clonotypes and omits some of them. The sample lists 200,000 to 250,000 clones, about 91% occurring once. Sequenced sample: PBMCs or T cells enriched from blood (not recorded which). These receptor sequences come from a man younger than 35 with acute COVID-19.

The chain links TRBV7-2 to TRBJ1-1; D is undetermined. The germline V gene has CDR1 SGHTA and CDR2 FQGNSA. V was cut by 3 bases and J by 6 bases, with 17 bases left in between. The CDR3 is 15 amino acids. CDR3 loop: CASSFDSARWAEAFF. The CDR3 bases are TGTGCCAGCAGCTTCGATTCGGCGAGGTGGGCTGAAGCTTTCTTT.

The genes are TRBV6-5 and TRBJ2-5; maybe TRBD2 (6 bases). Trimming stripped 9 bases from V and 4 bases from J, with 12 bases between. The CDR3 length is 12 residues. The V gene's germline CDR1 is MNHEY and CDR2 SVGAGI. This chain's CDR3 is CASSASAETQYF. CDR3 nucleotide sequence: TGTGCCAGTTCCGCTAGCGCAGAGACCCAGTACTTC.

The sample holds a few counts of this clone. The rearrangement uses TRBV6-6 and TRBJ1-1, with D unresolved. The CDR3 length is 15 residues. V was cut by 0 bases and J by 1 base, with 9 bases left in between. The germline V gene has CDR1 MNHNY and CDR2 SVGAGI (reference sequence). The CDR3 region has the DNA TGTGCCAGCAGTTACTCGACCAGGAAGAACACTGAAGCTTTCTTT. It translates to CASSYSTRKNTEAFF.

The chain has TRBV24-1 and TRBJ2-3, with D perhaps TRBD1 (6 bases). V lost 4 bases to trimming and J lost 1 base, with 17 bases between them. Germline V gives CDR1 KGHDR, CDR2 SFDVKD. CDR3 length: 17 residues. CDR3 in amino acids: CATSDPRTGHGTDTQYF. The CDR3 coding sequence is TGTGCCACCAGTGACCCGCGAACAGGGCACGGCACAGATACGCAGTATTTT.

The chain's CDR3 is CAISDPGQVDYGYTF. In nucleotides, the CDR3 is TGTGCCATCAGTGACCCGGGACAGGTAGACTATGGCTACACCTTC. V and J are TRBV10-3 and TRBJ1-2, with 8 bases fitting TRBD1. V was pared by 3 bases and J by 3 bases, with 6 bases of the junction left unmatched. Germline lookup yields CDR1 ENHRY and CDR2 SYGVKD. This CDR3 has 15 residues.

V gene TRBV6-6 combines with J gene TRBJ1-5; 8 bases line up with TRBD1. Germline V lookup: CDR1 MNHNY, CDR2 SVGAGI (reference sequence). This CDR3 comprises 14 residues. V shed 4 bases, J shed 6 bases, and the junction held 5 bases outside the gene matches. CDR3 coding DNA: TGTGCCAGCAGTTGGGGACAGGCCGCTCAGCCCCAGCATTTT. Translating it yields CASSWGQAAQPQHF.